The clone carrying this T cell receptor beta chain occurred a few times. Original data processing: Estimated nucleated cell counts came from reference gene primer amplification. Generated by immunoSEQ multiplex PCR, the TCRdb table keeps only in-frame clones and is missing some. The V and J calls and clone size are taken from that table; D and trimming were inferred from the DNA. The table has about 110,000 clones, approximately 80% seen once. The record originates from a study of blood T cell repertoires in COVID-19. Study summary: Spain, Italy and the United States supplied samples that represented acute and convalescent COVID-19. Nucleic acid was either cDNA or gDNA, and it came from T cells, B-cell-depleted T cells, or PBMCs.

V was cut by 4 bases and J by 0 bases, with 11 bases left in between. The CDR3 is made up of 14 amino acids. Germline assignment: CDR1 SGHRS and CDR2 YFSETQ. The sequencing sample was made of peripheral blood. The sequence derives from a woman aged 45-59 years with acute or convalescent COVID-19. The chain carries TRBV5-1 and TRBJ2-7, with a weak D call TRBD1 (5 bases). CDR3 sequence reads: CASSETDISYEQYF. The CDR3 region has the DNA TGCGCCAGCAGCGAAACGGACATCTCCTACGAGCAGTACTTC.